This TCR beta chain was captured in a study of T cell responses to AZD1222 COVID-19 vaccine. Findings and limits, study-wide: Unmutated variant regions reportedly attract nearly half of all spike-specific TCRs. The span of vaccine-associated CD4 TCRs extended across spike, with dominance at 160-218 and 743-854. Repertoires were obtained only post-peak T cell response. Just a handful of AZD1222 recipients were seropositive at baseline.

The CDR3 consists of 14 residues. Trimming stripped 6 bases from V and 0 bases from J, with 9 bases between. The germline CDR1 and CDR2 sequences are MNHEY and SVGAGI. Regarding this clone: The antigen is not known.

TCRdb's table, derived via immunoSEQ multiplex PCR, lists solely in-frame clones and lacks some. The sample has roughly 140,000 clones; more than 75% are singletons. The source is an adult in good health. The sample in question was peripheral blood, obtained on day 0 of AZD1222 vaccination. This chain joins TRBV6-5 and TRBJ1-5; D is undetermined. The CDR3 is CASRHQFSNQPQHF. The CDR3 DNA follows: TGTGCCAGCAGACATCAATTTAGCAATCAGCCCCAGCATTTT.